Given below is one T cell receptor (beta chain) in context. Assay used: immunoSEQ multiplex PCR; TCRdb lists only in-frame clones, some missing. Of 150,000 or so clones listed, approximately 81% are singletons. The data are from a study of cytomegalovirus exposure and HLA in healthy donors. The CDR3 loop spans 15 amino acids. Germline CDR1 SGDLS, CDR2 YYNGEE. V lost 4 bases to trimming and J lost 2 bases; unmatched junction nucleotides: 5. V gene TRBV9 combines with J gene TRBJ2-1; 8 nucleotides align to TRBD2. The clonotype was recovered from a man aged 25-40 years in good health and CMV-seropositive. Sequencing was performed on PBMCs. CDR3 sequence: CASSPRAGAYNEQFF. The CDR3 DNA reads TGTGCCAGCAGCCCCCGAGCGGGGGCCTACAATGAGCAGTTCTTC.